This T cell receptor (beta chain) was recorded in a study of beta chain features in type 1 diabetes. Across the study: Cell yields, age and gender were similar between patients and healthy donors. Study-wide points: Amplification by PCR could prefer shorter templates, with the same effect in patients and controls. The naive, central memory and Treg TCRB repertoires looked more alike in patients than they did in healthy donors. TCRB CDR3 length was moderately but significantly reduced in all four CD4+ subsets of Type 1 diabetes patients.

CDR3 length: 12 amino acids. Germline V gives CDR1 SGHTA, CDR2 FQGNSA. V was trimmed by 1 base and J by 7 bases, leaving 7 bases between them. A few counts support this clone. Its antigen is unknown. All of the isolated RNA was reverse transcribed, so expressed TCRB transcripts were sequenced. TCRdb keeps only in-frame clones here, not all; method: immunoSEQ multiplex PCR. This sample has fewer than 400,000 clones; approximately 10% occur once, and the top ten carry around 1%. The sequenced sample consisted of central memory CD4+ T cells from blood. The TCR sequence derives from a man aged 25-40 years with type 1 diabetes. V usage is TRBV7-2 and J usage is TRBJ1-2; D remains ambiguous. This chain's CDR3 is CASSLEWSGYTF. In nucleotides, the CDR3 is TGTGCCAGCAGCTTAGAATGGAGTGGCTACACCTTC.